The rows below give T cell receptor beta chains drawn from one sample of a study of shared clonotypes between healthy human individuals. The table came from immunoSEQ multiplex PCR; TCRdb's copy has only in-frame clones and leaves some out. The sample lists hundreds of thousands of clones, more than 70% seen once, with around 1.8% in the top ten. The source material was memory CD4+ T cells sorted from blood. These TCRs come from a woman in her 30s in good health. CDR3s include the opening cysteine and the closing phenylalanine or tryptophan. A D gene is named only where the DNA matches it firmly. Not every row has a clone size; where given, it reads once, few, many or a size class.

CDR3 DNA: TGTGCCAGCAACCCCCTCGTTGATAGCGGGATGGGGGAGCTGTTTTTT
CDR3 protein: CASNPLVDSGMGELFF
D gene: TRBD2
V gene: TRBV7-6
J gene: TRBJ2-2
clone size: once

CDR3 DNA: TGTGCCAGCAGCGTAGGTGGGACCGGGGAGCTGTTTTTT
CDR3 protein: CASSVGGTGELFF
D gene: -
V gene: TRBV9
J gene: TRBJ2-2
clone size: -

CDR3 DNA: TGCGCCAGCAGCACCGGGCCTCGGGACGAGCAGTACTTC
CDR3 protein: CASSTGPRDEQYF
D gene: -
V gene: TRBV5-1
J gene: TRBJ2-7
clone size: -

CDR3 DNA: TGTGCCAGCAGCACCTTCGGGGGGACAGATACGCAGTATTTT
CDR3 protein: CASSTFGGTDTQYF
D gene: TRBD2
V gene: TRBV14
J gene: TRBJ2-3
clone size: -

CDR3 DNA: TGTGCCAGACCCGGACTTTTGAACACCGGGGAGCTGTTTTTT
CDR3 protein: CARPGLLNTGELFF
D gene: -
V gene: TRBV27
J gene: TRBJ2-2
clone size: -

CDR3 DNA: TGTGCCACGAGGGGAGGGGTGCGGTCTGGGGCCAACGTCCTGACTTTC
CDR3 protein: CATRGGVRSGANVLTF
D gene: TRBD2
V gene: TRBV19
J gene: TRBJ2-6
clone size: -

CDR3 DNA: TGTGCCAGCAGTCGAAATCAGGACGAAGCTTTCTTT
CDR3 protein: CASSRNQDEAFF
D gene: -
V gene: TRBV6-5
J gene: TRBJ1-1
clone size: -

CDR3 DNA: TGTGCCATCAGTGAGTTAAAGCGAGAGCAGTATTTT
CDR3 protein: CAISELKREQYF
D gene: -
V gene: TRBV10-3
J gene: TRBJ2-3
clone size: -

CDR3 DNA: TGTGCCAGCAGTTACTCGAAGGGGGCTGGAACTGAAGCTTTCTTT
CDR3 protein: CASSYSKGAGTEAFF
D gene: TRBD1
V gene: TRBV6-5
J gene: TRBJ1-1
clone size: -

CDR3 DNA: TGCGCCAGCGCCGTATCGGCAGGCTCCTACAATGAGCAGTTCTTC
CDR3 protein: CASAVSAGSYNEQFF
D gene: -
V gene: TRBV5-1
J gene: TRBJ2-1
clone size: -

CDR3 DNA: TGTGCCAGCAGCTTATATAATTCACCCCTCCACTTT
CDR3 protein: CASSLYNSPLHF
D gene: -
V gene: TRBV7-2
J gene: TRBJ1-6
clone size: -

CDR3 DNA: TGTGCCAGCAGGTCCGGACAGGTGGGAAACACCATATATTTT
CDR3 protein: CASRSGQVGNTIYF
D gene: TRBD1
V gene: TRBV6-5
J gene: TRBJ1-3
clone size: many

CDR3 DNA: TGCAGCGCCCAAAGACAGGGGAGCTCCTACAATGAGCAGTTCTTC
CDR3 protein: CSAQRQGSSYNEQFF
D gene: TRBD1
V gene: TRBV29-1
J gene: TRBJ2-1
clone size: few

CDR3 DNA: TGTGCCAGCAGCTTAAAAATGTCCGGGGAGCTGTTTTTT
CDR3 protein: CASSLKMSGELFF
D gene: -
V gene: TRBV7-3
J gene: TRBJ2-2
clone size: -

CDR3 DNA: TGTGCCAGTAACGACAGGAACACTGAAGCTTTCTTT
CDR3 protein: CASNDRNTEAFF
D gene: -
V gene: TRBV19
J gene: TRBJ1-1
clone size: -

CDR3 DNA: TGTGCCAGCTCACCCCAGGGGTCTAACACTGAAGCTTTCTTT
CDR3 protein: CASSPQGSNTEAFF
D gene: -
V gene: TRBV18
J gene: TRBJ1-1
clone size: many

CDR3 DNA: TGCAGCGTTGACAGGGGGCAAGAGACCCAGTACTTC
CDR3 protein: CSVDRGQETQYF
D gene: TRBD1
V gene: TRBV29-1
J gene: TRBJ2-5
clone size: -

CDR3 DNA: TGTGCCAGCCTCCGCGGGAGCTACGAGCAGTACTTC
CDR3 protein: CASLRGSYEQYF
D gene: TRBD2
V gene: TRBV28
J gene: TRBJ2-7
clone size: once

CDR3 DNA: TGCGCCAGCAGTCCCGGGACAGGGGCCTACGAGCAGTACTTC
CDR3 protein: CASSPGTGAYEQYF
D gene: TRBD1
V gene: TRBV10-1
J gene: TRBJ2-7
clone size: -

CDR3 DNA: TGTGCCAGCAGCGGACCGCCTTTGGCGGGAGGGGCCTACAATGAGCAGTTCTTC
CDR3 protein: CASSGPPLAGGAYNEQFF
D gene: TRBD2
V gene: TRBV9
J gene: TRBJ2-1
clone size: once

CDR3 DNA: TGCGCCAGCAGCTTGGCTCTAGGGGGAAACGAGCAGTACTTC
CDR3 protein: CASSLALGGNEQYF
D gene: -
V gene: TRBV5-1
J gene: TRBJ2-7
clone size: few

CDR3 DNA: TGTGCCAGCAGCCTACGGGTAGTAAACATTCAGTACTTC
CDR3 protein: CASSLRVVNIQYF
D gene: -
V gene: TRBV5-6
J gene: TRBJ2-4
clone size: -